This TCR beta chain was found in a study of early T cells in non-severe SARS-CoV-2 infection. CDR1 is SGHAT, CDR2 FQNNGV, per germline. Unmatched junction bases numbered 7, after V lost 9 bases and J lost 5 bases. This CDR3 is built from 13 residues. Attachment of unique molecular identifiers was made to individual cDNA molecules. TCRdb processed the 5' RACE reads anew with MiXCR; each CDR3 protein has one entry. The sample contains about 64,000 distinct CDR3 sequences, roughly a sixth of which appear only once. This receptor was identified in an adult who was a healthcare worker with PCR-confirmed SARS-CoV-2 infection or an uninfected control (not recorded which). Sequencing was performed on whole blood, taken at baseline. V gene TRBV11-2 combines with J gene TRBJ2-7, with 10 bases identical to TRBD1. CDR3 loop: CASSTGGIDEQYF. The CDR3 DNA is TGTGCCAGTTCGACAGGGGGCATCGACGAGCAGTACTTC.